This T cell receptor (beta chain) stems from a study of tumor-infiltrating lymphocytes in primary liver carcinoma. A word on this clonotype: Compared with germline, one end of the junction differs, possibly owing to a read error.

Out of unsorted whole blood came the blood RNA, and germline DNA was extracted as well. They drew roughly 4.1 milliliters of peripheral blood before surgery. TCR beta cDNA was made from 450 to 550 ng total RNA with a constant-region primer. Libraries covering TCR beta were generated through three nested multiplex PCR rounds (using a slightly modified ARM-PCR). Use of TRBV1-TRBV30 forward primers with a C-beta reverse primer characterized the first two PCR rounds, which lasted ten to eleven cycles each. In TCRdb, the multiplex PCR reads were re-called with MiXCR into one record per CDR3 protein. The sample carries 300,000 to 350,000 distinct CDR3 sequences, 58% recorded once. CDR3 length: 14 residues. Per the germline V gene, CDR1 is MNHNY and CDR2 is SVGAGI (reference sequence).

Specimen: peripheral blood. The source is a woman in her thirties with primary liver carcinoma and hepatitis B virus infection. The V call is TRBV6-6, the J call TRBJ2-7; 10 bases align to TRBD2. For the CDR3, the DNA is TGTGCCGGCAGCCAAGCGGGAGGGGGCTACGAGCAGTACTTC. Amino acid sequence: CAGSQAGGGYEQYF.